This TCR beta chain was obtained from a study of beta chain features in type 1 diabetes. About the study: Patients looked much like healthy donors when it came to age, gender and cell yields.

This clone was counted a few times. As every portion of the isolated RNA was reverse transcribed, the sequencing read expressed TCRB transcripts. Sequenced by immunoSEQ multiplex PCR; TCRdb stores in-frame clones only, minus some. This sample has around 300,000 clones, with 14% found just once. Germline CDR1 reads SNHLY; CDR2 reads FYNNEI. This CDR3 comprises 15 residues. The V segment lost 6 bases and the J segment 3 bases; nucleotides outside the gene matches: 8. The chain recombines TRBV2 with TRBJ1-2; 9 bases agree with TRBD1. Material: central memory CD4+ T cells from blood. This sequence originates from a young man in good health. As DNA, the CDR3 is TGTGCCAGCAGCGCCGACAGGGGGTCGCACTATGGCTACACCTTC. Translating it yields CASSADRGSHYGYTF.